Reported below is one T cell receptor beta chain. Its antigen is as yet unknown. The data are from a study of PD-1 blockade in mismatch repair-deficient tumors. Study details: Enrolled about 2013-2017, patients had progressing, pretreated mismatch repair-deficient cancers of over nine types. Study-wide points: Rapid post-treatment expansion, then contraction, generally preceding radiologic response, marked tumor-resident clones.

Measured with immunoSEQ multiplex PCR; TCRdb has only the in-frame clones, and not every one. The sample records approximately 17,000 clones, over 75% being singletons. The CDR3 runs to 15 residues. Germline V gene sequence: CDR1 SNHLY, CDR2 FYNNEI. V shed 5 bases, J shed 9 bases, and the junction held 10 bases outside the gene matches. This TCR derives from an adult with mismatch repair-deficient cancer. The chain employs TRBV2 and TRBJ2-1, with 10 nucleotides matching TRBD2. Sequenced here: PBMCs, sampled less than 25 weeks after starting pembrolizumab. The CDR3 is CASSFPGLAYGEQFF. CDR3 nucleotide sequence: TGTGCCAGCAGTTTCCCGGGACTAGCGTATGGTGAGCAGTTCTTC.